This T cell receptor (beta chain) originates from a study of regulatory T cells in long-lasting Graves disease. Study-wide results and limits: TRBV28 was favored in persistent disease, as were TRBJ1-2 and TRBJ2-5.

Relying on iRepertoire HTBI primers and Arm-PCR of CDR3 regions, the team built TCR beta libraries. In TCRdb, the multiplex PCR reads were re-called with MiXCR into one record per CDR3 protein. Here the sample spans around 450,000 distinct CDR3 sequences, approximately 15% being singletons. Time point indicated: newly diagnosed GD, antithyroid drugs for less than 3 months. Scientists built the TCR library using RNA that was extracted from PBMCs. Concerning this clonotype itself: The antigen is unknown.

From germline, CDR1 is MDHEN and CDR2 SYDVKM. CDR3 length: 19 amino acids. Trimming removed 3 bases from V and 2 bases from J; junction bases left unmatched: 14. The sample was also linked to a second study, of T cells in Graves' hyperthyroidism and ophthalmopathy. That publication notes: Clinicians diagnosed patients from clinical symptoms, serum thyroxine and TRAb, thyroid ultrasound and orbital computed tomography. Carried out on the TCR CDR3, a first-round RT-PCR used the HTBI primer set.

This receptor was identified in a woman aged 40 to 49 with Graves disease. The chain joins TRBV28 to TRBJ2-3; 10 nucleotides agree with TRBD2. The sequences come from peripheral blood mononuclear cells (PBMCs), collected at new diagnosis, from a patient treated with antithyroid drugs. The CDR3 loop reads CASSFPLAGDPTPTDTQYF. CDR3 DNA sequence: TGTGCCAGCAGTTTTCCCCTAGCGGGAGACCCTACCCCCACAGATACGCAGTATTTT.